Listed here are 5 T cell receptor beta chains from one sample, sequenced in a study of immune evolution from preneoplasia to lung adenocarcinoma (dated by TCRdb to the early 2020s). Library generation was performed with the immunoSEQ multiplex PCR assay. TCRdb's version of the immuneACCESS table is confined to in-frame rearrangements and falls short of the full clone set. An unresolved V gene accounts for under half of the shortfall where checked; the remainder is of unknown origin. This sample comprises 6,000 to 7,000 clones, 75% to 90% of them detected only once. The ten largest clones represent approximately 3% of the sample. The sample was FFPE lung adenocarcinoma in situ tissue. The cell subset or site label on this specimen signifies: preinvasive adenocarcinoma in situ (AIS). The receptor set was obtained from an older donor with lung adenocarcinoma.

The V gene is TRBV6-1, the J gene TRBJ1-6; the match to TRBD1 covers 7 bases. The V and J ends lost 2 bases and 5 bases, in that order; junction bases with no gene match: 12. Germline V gene lookup returns CDR1 MNHNS and CDR2 SASEGT. CDR3 size: 18 residues. The CDR3 DNA follows: TGTGCCAGCAGTGAACTCTACACCGGGACAGCTAATAATTCACCCCTCCACTTT. It codes for CASSELYTGTANNSPLHF.

The chain combines TRBV7-9 with TRBJ2-1, with 7 bases aligning to TRBD2. Germline values: CDR1 SEHNR, CDR2 FQNEAQ (reference sequence). The length of the CDR3 is 14 residues. The J segment lost 4 bases and the V segment lost 5 bases, leaving 5 bases of the junction unmatched. CDR3 bases: TGTGCCAGCAGCCCCCCAGCGGGATACAATGAGCAGTTCTTC. Translation gives CASSPPAGYNEQFF.

This clone was observed once. The gene calls are TRBV30 and TRBJ1-5, with unresolved D. This CDR3 spans 13 amino acids. Germline V gives CDR1 GTSNPN, CDR2 SVGIG (reference sequence). V was trimmed by 2 bases and J by 3 bases, leaving 8 bases between them. This chain's CDR3 is CAWSRALNQPQHF. The DNA for the CDR3 is TGTGCCTGGAGTCGGGCGCTCAATCAGCCCCAGCATTTT.

J is TRBJ1-5 and V is TRBV19, with D tentatively TRBD1 (5 bases). Germline lookup yields CDR1 LNHDA and CDR2 SQIVND (reference sequence). Trimming pared 8 bases from V and 3 bases from J, leaving 14 bases between. The CDR3 is made up of 14 amino acids. The CDR3 region has the DNA TGTGCCAGTTCCGGGACCGCATTCAATCAGCCCCAGCATTTT. Translated: CASSGTAFNQPQHF.

The chain recombines TRBV30 with TRBJ1-6; possibly TRBD1 for D (6 bases). The CDR3 runs 14 residues. The germline V gene encodes CDR1 GTSNPN and CDR2 SVGIG (reference sequence). Trimming took 3 bases from V and 7 from J, leaving 13 bases between them. CDR3 region: CAWSGGQMNSPLHF. In DNA form, the CDR3 reads TGTGCCTGGAGCGGGGGGCAGATGAATTCACCCCTCCACTTT.